The following is a T cell receptor beta chain sequence with its context. Its specificity is not known. Libraries of TCR beta were made from around 2.1 micrograms of genomic DNA that came from cryopreserved PBMCs. The repertoire was sequenced with immunoSEQ multiplex PCR; TCRdb's copy has only in-frame clones and lacks some. The sample gives about 25,000 clones, around 69% of which show up once; around 54% is in the top ten. This entry is derived from a study of cytotoxic CD8 clonotypes in ibrutinib-treated CLL. Study at large: Response samples were taken after a median of approximately 11 months on treatment, range 6 to 36. The samples contained hundreds of thousands of productive templates on average. They also contained an average of approximately 100,000 productive rearrangements. Regarding the study as a whole: Treatment left the uncommon public clonotypes either contracted or stable in frequency.

Sequencing used PBMCs, obtained at disease progression, from a patient treated with ibrutinib. This TCR was recovered from a human donor with chronic lymphocytic leukemia.

In nucleotides, the CDR3 is TGCAGCGTGACAGGGGGAGCCTACGAGCAGTACTTC. Its translation is CSVTGGAYEQYF. This chain uses TRBV29-1 with TRBJ2-7, with 9 bases aligning to TRBD1. With 6 bases clipped from V and 2 bases from J, the junction kept 2 bases outside the gene matches. This CDR3 is built from 12 residues. Germline V gene data show CDR1 as SQVTM and CDR2 as ANQGSEA.